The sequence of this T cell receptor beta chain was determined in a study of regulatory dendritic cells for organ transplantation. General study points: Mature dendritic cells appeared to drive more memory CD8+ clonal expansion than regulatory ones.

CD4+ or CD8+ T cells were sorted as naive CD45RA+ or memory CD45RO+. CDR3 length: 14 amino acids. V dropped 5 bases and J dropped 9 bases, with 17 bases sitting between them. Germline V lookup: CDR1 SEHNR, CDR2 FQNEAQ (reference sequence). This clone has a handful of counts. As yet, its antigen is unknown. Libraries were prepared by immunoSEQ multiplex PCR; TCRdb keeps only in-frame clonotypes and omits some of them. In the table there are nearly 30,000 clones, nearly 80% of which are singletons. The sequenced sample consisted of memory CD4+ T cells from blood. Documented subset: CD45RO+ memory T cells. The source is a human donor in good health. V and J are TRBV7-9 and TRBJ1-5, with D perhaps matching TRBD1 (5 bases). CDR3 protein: CASSVDTPLGPQHF. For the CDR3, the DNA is TGTGCCAGCAGCGTGGACACCCCCCTAGGGCCCCAGCATTTT.